A single sample gave rise to the 12 T cell receptor beta chains below, sequenced in a study of PD-L1 blockade in urothelial cancer. Time point here: pretreatment peripheral blood. The protocol was immunoSEQ multiplex PCR, while the TCRdb copy is restricted to in-frame clones and leaves out a portion. The sample lists roughly 95,000 clones, around 87% seen once, with approximately 2% in the top ten. Specimen: PBMCs, collected around atezolizumab (anti-PD-L1) treatment. Receptors originate from a man aged 55 to 70 with urothelial cancer.

The chain carries TRBV4-2 and TRBJ1-5; tentative D call: TRBD1 (5 bases). This CDR3 spans 15 amino acids. V lost 1 base and J lost 3, with 10 bases in between. The V gene's germline CDR1 is LGHNA and CDR2 YNFKEQ. CDR3 DNA sequence: TGTGCCAGCAGCCAAGTCAGGGAGGACAATCAGCCCCAGCATTTT. Its translation: CASSQVREDNQPQHF.

The V gene is TRBV7-6, the J gene TRBJ2-1; 9 positions agree with TRBD2. Germline V gives CDR1 SGHVS, CDR2 FNYEAQ. The CDR3 runs to 16 residues. After removal of 3 bases from V and 9 bases from J, the junction contained 12 bases not matched to a gene. DNA of the CDR3: TGTGCCAGCAGCTTGCCTCCCGGGACTAGCTCCGGTGAGCAGTTCTTC. Protein: CASSLPPGTSSGEQFF.

The J gene is TRBJ2-1, the V gene TRBV5-8; possible D gene TRBD2, 5 bases. The CDR3 loop spans 15 amino acids. CDR1 and CDR2 (germline): SGHTS, YDEGEE. Trimming stripped 3 bases from V and 5 bases from J, with 15 bases between. DNA of the CDR3: TGTGCCAGCAGCTCAATGCCGGGAAACAACAATGAGCAGTTCTTC. It specifies CASSSMPGNNNEQFF.

The CDR3 DNA reads as TGTGCCAGCAGTTTATCGAGGGGGCTGCAAGAGACCCAGTACTTC. Its protein is CASSLSRGLQETQYF. The genes are TRBV27 and TRBJ2-5, with 7 bases matching TRBD1. The length of the CDR3 is 15 residues. With V trimmed by 0 bases and J by 2 bases, 3 bases remained unmatched. Germline CDR1 MNHEY, CDR2 SMNVEV (reference sequence).

V usage is TRBV7-8 and J usage is TRBJ1-1, with TRBD1 as a possible D gene (5 bases). The length of the CDR3 is 15 residues. Trimming removed 1 base at V and 1 base at J, with 10 bases between. Per germline, CDR1 SGHVS and CDR2 FQNEAQ. The DNA of the CDR3 is TGTGCCAGCAGCTTAGTGGTGACAGCGAACACTGAAGCTTTCTTT. Encoded protein: CASSLVVTANTEAFF.

The chain recombines TRBV2 with TRBJ1-4; 9 bases fit TRBD1. The trim removed 8 bases at V and 4 bases at J, leaving 5 bases unmatched. The CDR3 consists of 14 residues. CDR1 SNHLY and CDR2 FYNNEI come from the germline V gene. DNA of the CDR3: TGTGCCAGCGGGGGACAGGGACTTAATGAAAAACTGTTTTTT. The encoded protein is CASGGQGLNEKLFF.

This chain links TRBV9 with TRBJ1-5; 7 bases line up with TRBD1. The J segment lost 0 bases and the V segment lost 0 bases, leaving 6 bases of the junction unmatched. The V gene's germline CDR1 is SGDLS and CDR2 YYNGEE. The CDR3 contains 17 residues. CDR3: CASSVESRGVSNQPQHF. In DNA form, the CDR3 reads TGTGCCAGCAGCGTAGAGTCCAGGGGGGTTAGCAATCAGCCCCAGCATTTT.

The rearrangement links TRBV20-1 to TRBJ1-1; a possible D gene is TRBD1 (6 bases). Trimming removed 5 bases from V and 4 bases from J, with 8 bases in between. The length of the CDR3 is 11 residues. Germline V gene sequence: CDR1 DFQATT, CDR2 SNEGSKA (reference sequence). The CDR3 region is CSALDSTEAFF. In nucleotides, the CDR3 is TGCAGTGCTCTGGACAGCACTGAAGCTTTCTTT.

The chain has TRBV5-1 and TRBJ2-3; D may be TRBD2 (6 bases). The V gene's germline CDR1 is SGHRS and CDR2 YFSETQ. Trimming stripped 5 bases from V and 0 bases from J, with 10 bases between. This CDR3 is 14 amino acids long. As DNA, the CDR3 is TGCGCCAGCAGGGAGGGGACTAGCACAGATACGCAGTATTTT. This sequence encodes CASREGTSTDTQYF.

This clone has a single count. The rearrangement links TRBV28 to TRBJ1-1, with TRBD1 matching 7 bases. Trimming removed 4 bases from V and 6 bases from J; junction bases left unmatched: 11. From germline, CDR1 is MDHEN and CDR2 SYDVKM. The CDR3 consists of 15 residues. The CDR3 DNA is TGTGCCAGCAGTTCTTTACAGGGGATGGGGGCTGAAGCTTTCTTT. Amino acid sequence: CASSSLQGMGAEAFF.

J is TRBJ2-1 and V is TRBV10-1; D is unclear. The CDR3 length is 13 residues. Per germline, CDR1 WNHNN and CDR2 SYGVQD (reference sequence). Deletions cut 8 bases from V and 9 bases from J, with 17 bases between. CDR3 in DNA: TGCGCCAGCGGATTGTCCGGATCGGGTGAGCAGTTCTTC. It yields the protein CASGLSGSGEQFF.

This chain joins TRBV27 and TRBJ1-2, with 11 bases aligning to TRBD1. Germline CDR1 reads MNHEY; CDR2 reads SMNVEV (reference sequence). Trimming took 5 bases from V and 5 from J; bases not matched to a gene: 10. CDR3 length equals 16 residues. The CDR3, as DNA: TGTGCCAGCAGTGCCGGACAGGGGGCGCTTCCGTATGGCTACACCTTC. Residues: CASSAGQGALPYGYTF.